This T cell receptor beta chain stems from a study of a mutant IDH1 vaccine in newly diagnosed glioma. The wider study: Vaccination was launched 4-6 weeks after radiotherapy alone, or with temozolomide cycles. Previous treatment comprised radiotherapy, temozolomide, or both, mostly both. Treated individuals were around 60% male and roughly 40% female, averaging roughly 43 years of age.

Regarding this clone: Its specificity is unknown.

Measured with immunoSEQ multiplex PCR; TCRdb has only the in-frame clones, and not every one. The repertoire consists of 35,000 to 50,000 clones, with 80% to 95% occurring once and the leading ten covering around 4%. As for time point: week 23, last vaccination. The vaccine gave 300 ug of a 20-mer mutant IDH1 peptide subcutaneously per dose. The donors had new WHO grade 3 or 4 astrocytomas; these were IDH1-mutant and ATRX-lost. Sequencing was performed on PBMCs, taken from a glioma patient whose treatment included an IDH1 peptide vaccine. The TCR originated in a man aged 45-65 years with glioma.

CDR3 residues: CASSPRQGSGTEAFF. CDR3 nucleotide sequence: TGTGCCAGTAGTCCACGACAGGGATCCGGGACTGAAGCTTTCTTT. The rearrangement joins TRBV19 to TRBJ1-1; 7 bases are a match to TRBD1. V dropped 5 bases and J dropped 5; count of bases not matched to a gene: 11. Germline V gene lookup returns CDR1 LNHDA and CDR2 SQIVND (reference sequence). The length of the CDR3 is 15 residues.